Listed below are T cell receptor beta chains from one sample, sequenced in a study of CD8+CD57+ T cells in acquired aplastic anemia. MiXCR, run by TCRdb on the reads, gives a single entry per CDR3 protein. The data contain hundreds of thousands of distinct CDR3 sequences, around 60% of them singletons. The sequenced sample was sorted CD4+, CD8+, or CD8+CD57+ T cells (not recorded which) from PBMCs. These receptors originate from a human donor with severe aplastic anemia or a healthy control (not recorded which). The CDR3 runs from the conserved cysteine through the conserved F or W. Fields, in order: D gene, clone size, J gene, V gene, CDR3 DNA, CDR3 protein. A D gene is named only where the DNA matches it firmly. Rows may omit the clone size; those that give it use once, few, many or a size class.

TRBD2	-	TRBJ2-7	TRBV5-1	TGCGCCAGCAGCTCCGTAGCGGGGGCCTACGAGCAGTACTTC	CASSSVAGAYEQYF
TRBD2	many	TRBJ2-1	TRBV6-6	TGTGCCAGCAGTTATCGGGGGGTCTCCTACAATGAGCAGTTCTTC	CASSYRGVSYNEQFF
-	many	TRBJ2-1	TRBV4-2	TGTGCCAGCAGCCAAGATACAGGGTTTGTTGAGCAGTTCTTC	CASSQDTGFVEQFF
-	-	TRBJ2-1	TRBV10-3	TGTGCCTGGACAGTTCCCAGCTCCTACAATGAGCAGTTCTTC	CAWTVPSSYNEQFF
-	-	TRBJ2-5	TRBV7-9	TGTGCCGGTACCGGGACTTCCAAAGAGACCCAGTACTTC	CAGTGTSKETQYF
-	-	TRBJ2-7	TRBV2	TGTGCCAGCAGTGTAGCCCCGGTGGCCAACGAGCAGTACTTC	CASSVAPVANEQYF
-	few	TRBJ2-2	TRBV4-2	TGTGCCAGCAGACGGACCCGGAACACCGGGGAGCCGTTTTTT	CASRRTRNTGEPFF
TRBD2	-	TRBJ2-2	TRBV27	TGTGCCAGCAGTTCGCTAGCGGGGGGAAACACCGGGGAGCTGTTTTTT	CASSSLAGGNTGELFF
-	few	TRBJ1-4	TRBV27	TGTGCCAGCAGCCCCCTGGGGCAGCTTAAAAAACTGTTTTTT	CASSPLGQLKKLFF
-	-	TRBJ1-1	TRBV24-1	TGTGCCACCAGTGGGCGGGGGGCTTCGGGCACTGAAGCTTTCTTT	CATSGRGASGTEAFF
TRBD2	-	TRBJ2-5	TRBV7-2	TGTGCCAGCAGCCGAGAGGTAGCGGGAGCGGCCCAGTACTTC	CASSREVAGAAQYF
-	many	TRBJ1-5	TRBV6-5	TGTGCCAGCAGCTCCGGGACTCCAAGCAATCAGCCCCAGCATTTT	CASSSGTPSNQPQHF
TRBD2	-	TRBJ2-2	TRBV10-3	TGTGCCATCACCTCGGGACTAGCGGTTAACACCGGGGAGCTGTTTTTT	CAITSGLAVNTGELFF
-	once	TRBJ2-2	TRBV7-3	TGTGCCAGCAGCCAAATGGCCGGGGCCACAGACACCGGGGAGCTGTTTTTT	CASSQMAGATDTGELFF
-	-	TRBJ2-2	TRBV19	TGTGCCAGTAGTGAGACGAACACCGGGGAGCTGTTTTTT	CASSETNTGELFF
-	many	TRBJ2-3	TRBV5-1	TGCGCCAGCACCCCCCTTGGCACAGATACGCAGTATTTT	CASTPLGTDTQYF
-	-	TRBJ2-5	TRBV7-9	TGTGCCAGCAGCTCCTACCGGGGATTGGGGGTGGAGACCCAGTACTTC	CASSSYRGLGVETQYF
-	many	TRBJ2-7	TRBV5-1	TGCGCCAGCAGCTTGCGGAGTTCTTCCTACGAGCAGTACTTC	CASSLRSSSYEQYF
TRBD1	-	TRBJ2-3	TRBV28	TGTGCCAGCAGCCTACAGGGGCCGGGCACAGATACGCAGTATTTT	CASSLQGPGTDTQYF
-	few	TRBJ1-3	TRBV20-1	TGCAGTGCTAGCCCTCGTGGGATTGGTGGAAACACCATATATTTT	CSASPRGIGGNTIYF
-	few	TRBJ1-1	TRBV18	TGTGCCAGCTACCAATTAAAGGGCACTGAAGCTTTCTTT	CASYQLKGTEAFF
-	-	TRBJ2-7	TRBV2	TGTGCCAGCGTATGGAGTTACGAGCAGTACTTC	CASVWSYEQYF
TRBD2	-	TRBJ2-7	TRBV28	TGTGCCACCGATTGGGAGGGAGCCTACGAGCAGTACTTC	CATDWEGAYEQYF
-	-	TRBJ1-1	TRBV9	TGTGCCAGCAGCGTAGACGGGGTGACTGAAGCTTTCTTT	CASSVDGVTEAFF